Detailed here is one T cell receptor (beta chain). Its specificity is not known. The PCR made use of 60 Vbeta and 13 Jbeta primers. The method was immunoSEQ multiplex PCR; TCRdb's version includes in-frame clones alone and lacks a portion of them. The table has under 150,000 clones, 82% seen once. The source of the sample is a study of cytomegalovirus exposure and HLA in healthy donors. Points from the study as a whole: Reports state that TCR beta sequences accurately predicted most subjects' HLA-A and HLA-B alleles. Association of 17,000 or so TCR beta sequences with HLA alleles was found at 0.05 false discovery rate in a later analysis.

The sample comprised PBMCs. This clonotype was obtained from a woman aged 18-30 years in good health and CMV-seronegative.

The CDR3 nucleotides are TGTGCCAGCAGTTGGGGGCAGAACACTGAAGCTTTCTTT. This translates into CASSWGQNTEAFF. This chain connects TRBV27 to TRBJ1-1; D perhaps matches TRBD1 (6 bases). The ends were cut back, 4 bases at V and 1 base at J, with 7 bases in the middle. The CDR3 length is 13 residues. CDR1 is MNHEY, CDR2 SMNVEV, per germline (reference sequence).